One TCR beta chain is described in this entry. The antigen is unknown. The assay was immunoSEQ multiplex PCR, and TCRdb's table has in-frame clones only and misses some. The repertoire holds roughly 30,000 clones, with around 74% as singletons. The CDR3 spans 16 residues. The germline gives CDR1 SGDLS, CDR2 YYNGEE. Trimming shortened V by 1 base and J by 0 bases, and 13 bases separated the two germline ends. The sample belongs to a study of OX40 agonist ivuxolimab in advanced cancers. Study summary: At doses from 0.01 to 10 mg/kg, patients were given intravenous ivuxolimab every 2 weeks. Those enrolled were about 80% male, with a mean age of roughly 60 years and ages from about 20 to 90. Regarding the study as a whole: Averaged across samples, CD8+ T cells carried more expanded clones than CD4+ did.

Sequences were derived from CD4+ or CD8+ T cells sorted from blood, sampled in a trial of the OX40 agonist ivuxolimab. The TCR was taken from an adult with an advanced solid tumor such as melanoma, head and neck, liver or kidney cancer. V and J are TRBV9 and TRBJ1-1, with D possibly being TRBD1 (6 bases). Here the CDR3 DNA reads TGTGCCAGCAGCGTAACGTCGGACAGACTGAACACTGAAGCTTTCTTT. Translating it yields CASSVTSDRLNTEAFF.